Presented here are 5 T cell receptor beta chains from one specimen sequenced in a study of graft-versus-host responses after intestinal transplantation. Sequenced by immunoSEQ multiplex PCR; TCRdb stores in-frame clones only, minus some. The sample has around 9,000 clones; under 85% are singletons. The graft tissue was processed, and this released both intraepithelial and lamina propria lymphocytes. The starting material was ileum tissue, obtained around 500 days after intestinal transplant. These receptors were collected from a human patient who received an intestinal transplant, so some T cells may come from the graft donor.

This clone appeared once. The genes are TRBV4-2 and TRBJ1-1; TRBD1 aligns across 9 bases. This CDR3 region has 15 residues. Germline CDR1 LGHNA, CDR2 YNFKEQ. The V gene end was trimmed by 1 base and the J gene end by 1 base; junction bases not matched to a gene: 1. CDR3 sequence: CASSQGDRENTEAFF. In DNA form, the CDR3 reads TGTGCCAGCAGCCAAGGGGACAGGGAGAACACTGAAGCTTTCTTT.

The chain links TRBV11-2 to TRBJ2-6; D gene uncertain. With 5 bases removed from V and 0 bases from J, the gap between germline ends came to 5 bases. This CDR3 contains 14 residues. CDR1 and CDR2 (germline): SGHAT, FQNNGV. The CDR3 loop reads CASSGYSGANVLTF. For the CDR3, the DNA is TGTGCCAGCAGCGGATACTCTGGGGCCAACGTCCTGACTTTC.

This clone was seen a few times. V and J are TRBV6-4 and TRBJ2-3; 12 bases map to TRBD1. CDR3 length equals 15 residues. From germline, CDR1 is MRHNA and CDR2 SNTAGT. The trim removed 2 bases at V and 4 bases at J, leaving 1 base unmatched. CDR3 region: CASSDGTGGADTQYF. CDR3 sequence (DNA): TGTGCCAGCAGTGACGGGACAGGGGGCGCAGATACGCAGTATTTT.

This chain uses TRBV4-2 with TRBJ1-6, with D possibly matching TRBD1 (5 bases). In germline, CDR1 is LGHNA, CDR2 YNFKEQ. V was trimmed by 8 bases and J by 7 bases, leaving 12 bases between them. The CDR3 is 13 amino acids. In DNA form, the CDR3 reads TGTGCCAGCGGCGGGCGGGGGAATTCACCCCTCCACTTT. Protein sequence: CASGGRGNSPLHF.

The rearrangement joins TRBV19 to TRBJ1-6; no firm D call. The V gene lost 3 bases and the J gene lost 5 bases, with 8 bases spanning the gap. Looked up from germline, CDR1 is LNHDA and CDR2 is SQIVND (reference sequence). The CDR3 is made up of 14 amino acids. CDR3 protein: CASSMTVNNSPLHF. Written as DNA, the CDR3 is TGTGCCAGTAGTATGACGGTCAATAATTCACCCCTCCACTTT.